The 6 T cell receptor beta chains presented below share a single source sample, sequenced in a study of cytomegalovirus exposure and HLA in healthy donors. The PCR had 60 Vbeta and 13 Jbeta primers. Clones were read by immunoSEQ multiplex PCR, and TCRdb kept only the in-frame ones, dropping some. Among about 150,000 clones, approximately 60% were seen once, and the ten largest hold approximately 6.6%. Sequenced sample: PBMCs. The receptors come from an older woman in good health and CMV-seropositive.

This clone was picked up one time. This rearrangement joins TRBV28 to TRBJ1-1, with D uncertain. The CDR3 is 13 residues long. Looked up from germline, CDR1 is MDHEN and CDR2 is SYDVKM. Trimming shortened V by 2 bases and J by 5 bases, and 9 bases separated the two germline ends. Here the CDR3 reads CASSLRRLTEAFF. In nucleotides, the CDR3 is TGTGCCAGCAGTTTACGGCGGTTAACTGAAGCTTTCTTT.

V usage is TRBV14 and J usage is TRBJ2-5; a weak D match, TRBD1 (5 bases). This CDR3 spans 18 amino acids. Deletions cut 0 bases from V and 5 bases from J, with 22 bases between. Per germline, CDR1 SGHDN and CDR2 FVKESK. The CDR3, as DNA: TGTGCCAGCAGCCAAGATCGAAGGGGCGCGTATTCTTGGGAGACCCAGTACTTC. Translated, it gives CASSQDRRGAYSWETQYF. The complete variable domain, with remaining parts taken from reference TRBV14 and TRBJ2-5, reads EAGVTQFPSHSVIEKGQTVTLRCDPISGHDNLYWYRRVMGKEIKFLLHFVKESKQDESGMPNNRFLAERTGGTYSTLKVQPAELEDSGVYFCASSQDRRGAYSWETQYFGPGTRLLVL.

The chain uses TRBV5-1 and TRBJ2-1, with 7 bases identical to TRBD2. This CDR3 is 16 amino acids long. CDR1 and CDR2 from the germline V gene are SGHRS and YFSETQ. V dropped 0 bases and J dropped 2; count of bases not matched to a gene: 5. CDR3 amino acids: CASSLAPSGPYNEQFF. The CDR3 DNA is TGCGCCAGCAGCTTGGCGCCTAGCGGACCCTACAATGAGCAGTTCTTC.

The J gene is TRBJ2-7, the V gene TRBV6-1; D uncertain. Trimming removed 4 bases from V and 4 bases from J, with 17 bases in between. Per the germline V gene, CDR1 is MNHNS and CDR2 is SASEGT. The CDR3 is 15 amino acids. The CDR3 DNA reads TGTGCCAGCAGTGCACCTCCCACTTCCGGGTACGAGCAGTACTTC. It codes for CASSAPPTSGYEQYF.

The J gene is TRBJ1-3, the V gene TRBV7-9; D is ambiguous. The V gene's germline CDR1 is SEHNR and CDR2 FQNEAQ (reference sequence). The V gene lost 5 bases and the J gene lost 0 bases, with 23 bases spanning the gap. CDR3 length equals 19 residues. CDR3 nucleotide sequence: TGTGCCAGCAGCCCATCAAGAGCGACTACCCACTTCTCTGGAAACACCATATATTTT. Residues: CASSPSRATTHFSGNTIYF.

The chain carries TRBV5-5 and TRBJ1-2; no definite D call. The CDR3 has 13 residues. The germline V gene has CDR1 SGHKS and CDR2 YYEKEE (reference sequence). Deletions cut 3 bases from V and 3 bases from J, with 9 bases between. In DNA, the CDR3 is TGTGCCAGCAGCTACAGCTTGGACTATGGCTACACCTTC. This encodes CASSYSLDYGYTF.